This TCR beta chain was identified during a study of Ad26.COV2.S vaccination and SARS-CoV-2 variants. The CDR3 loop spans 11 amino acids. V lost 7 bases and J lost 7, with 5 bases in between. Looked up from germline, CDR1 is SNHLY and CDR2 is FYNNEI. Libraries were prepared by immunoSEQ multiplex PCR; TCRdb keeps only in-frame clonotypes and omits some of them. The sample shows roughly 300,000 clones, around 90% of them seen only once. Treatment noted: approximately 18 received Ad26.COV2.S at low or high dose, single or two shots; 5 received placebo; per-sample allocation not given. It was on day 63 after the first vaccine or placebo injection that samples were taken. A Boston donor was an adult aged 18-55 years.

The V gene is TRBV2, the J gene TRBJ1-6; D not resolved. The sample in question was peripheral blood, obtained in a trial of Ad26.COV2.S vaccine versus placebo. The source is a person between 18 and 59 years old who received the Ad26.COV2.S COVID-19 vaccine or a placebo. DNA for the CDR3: TGTGCCAGCAAAGGGAATTCACCCCTCCACTTT. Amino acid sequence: CASKGNSPLHF. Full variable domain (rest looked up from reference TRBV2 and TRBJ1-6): EPEVTQTPSHQVTQMGQEVILRCVPISNHLYFYWYRQILGQKVEFLVSFYNNEISEKSEIFDDQFSVERPDGSNFTLKIRSTKLEDSAMYFCASKGNSPLHFGNGTRLTVT.